This entry lists 15 T cell receptor beta chains sequenced from one sample in a study of control samples from healthy donors and cancer patients. Assay used: immunoSEQ multiplex PCR; TCRdb lists only in-frame clones, some missing. The sample includes 120,000 to 150,000 clones, around 90% of them seen just once. Sample: blood. These receptors all come from a young man in good health.

The V gene is TRBV9, the J gene TRBJ1-3; D is unclear. Germline-derived CDR1 and CDR2 are SGDLS and YYNGEE. The length of the CDR3 is 13 residues. Deletions cut 3 bases from V and 4 bases from J, with 8 bases between. CDR3 nucleotide sequence: TGTGCCAGCAGCGCCCAGACAGGAAACACCATATATTTT. Its protein is CASSAQTGNTIYF.

CDR3 protein: CASSDLGTGELFF. The CDR3 coding sequence is TGTGCCAGCAGTGATTTGGGCACCGGGGAGCTGTTTTTT. This rearrangement joins TRBV2 to TRBJ2-2; no definite D call. Trimming removed 3 bases at V and 4 bases at J, with 6 bases between. CDR3 length: 13 amino acids. From germline, CDR1 is SNHLY and CDR2 FYNNEI. Variable domain in full (rest from reference TRBV2 and TRBJ2-2): EPEVTQTPSHQVTQMGQEVILRCVPISNHLYFYWYRQILGQKVEFLVSFYNNEISEKSEIFDDQFSVERPDGSNFTLKIRSTKLEDSAMYFCASSDLGTGELFFGEGSRLTVL.

This sequence joins TRBV11-1 and TRBJ2-7; 9 positions agree with TRBD2. The length of the CDR3 is 15 residues. The V gene's germline CDR1 is SGHAT and CDR2 FQDESV (reference sequence). The trim removed 2 bases at V and 3 bases at J, leaving 5 bases unmatched. In nucleotides, the CDR3 is TGTGCCAGCAGCTTACTAGCGGGGACTTTCTACGAGCAGTACTTC. Translation: CASSLLAGTFYEQYF.

The V call is TRBV12-5, the J call TRBJ1-3, with 7 bases identical to TRBD1. Germline V gene data show CDR1 as LGHNT and CDR2 as FRNRAP. V lost 3 bases, J lost 4 bases, and 9 bases stayed unmatched. The CDR3 is 16 amino acids. CDR3 protein: CASGLQTGVGGNTIYF. The CDR3 DNA follows: TGTGCTAGTGGTTTACAAACAGGGGTGGGGGGAAACACCATATATTTT.

This clone has only a few counts. The chain employs TRBV7-9 and TRBJ2-1, with D maybe TRBD1 (6 bases). Trimming took off 5 bases at V and 5 bases at J, with 22 bases between the two ends. This CDR3 spans 17 amino acids. Germline V lookup: CDR1 SEHNR, CDR2 FQNEAQ (reference sequence). CDR3: CASSPPYRQVPDNEQFF. The CDR3 DNA reads as TGTGCCAGCAGCCCACCTTATAGACAGGTCCCCGACAATGAGCAGTTCTTC.

This clone was seen a handful of times. The chain uses TRBV4-1 and TRBJ2-7; D could derive from TRBD1 or TRBD2 (7 bases each). The CDR3 extends over 18 amino acids. V lost 0 bases and J 5 bases, leaving 23 bases between the germline ends. From germline, CDR1 is MGHRA and CDR2 YSYEKL. CDR3 DNA: TGCGCCAGCAGCCAAGATCCGGGCGGCAGGGGGACTAAAAACGAGCAGTACTTC. This gives the protein CASSQDPGGRGTKNEQYF.

The J gene is TRBJ2-1, the V gene TRBV7-8; D remains unclear. The ends were cut back, 1 base at V and 4 bases at J, with 8 bases in the middle. Germline loops: CDR1 SGHVS, CDR2 FQNEAQ. The CDR3 is 14 amino acids. The chain's CDR3 is CASSLGGQYNEQFF. The CDR3 region has the DNA TGTGCCAGCAGCTTAGGAGGCCAGTACAATGAGCAGTTCTTC.

This chain connects TRBV5-1 to TRBJ1-1, with D possibly TRBD1 on 6 matching bases. V gave up 0 bases and J gave up 0 bases, with 9 bases separating them. Germline CDR1 is SGHRS and CDR2 is YFSETQ. This CDR3 region has 15 residues. The CDR3 loop reads CASSLDGTMNTEAFF. CDR3 nucleotide sequence: TGCGCCAGCAGCTTGGACGGGACAATGAACACTGAAGCTTTCTTT.

The V call is TRBV19, the J call TRBJ1-2; D is unresolved. Germline V gene lookup returns CDR1 LNHDA and CDR2 SQIVND (reference sequence). This CDR3 comprises 16 residues. The V and J ends lost 5 bases and 4 bases respectively, with 20 bases between them. CDR3 coding DNA: TGTGCCAGTAGTTCCACCTCGGACTCTGGTTTCTATGGCTACACCTTC. This encodes CASSSTSDSGFYGYTF.

This chain links TRBV7-8 with TRBJ1-2, with D possibly matching TRBD1 (5 bases). CDR1 and CDR2 from the germline V gene are SGHVS and FQNEAQ. With 4 bases removed from V and 2 bases from J, the gap between germline ends came to 8 bases. The CDR3 extends over 13 amino acids. In DNA form, the CDR3 reads TGTGCCAGCAGCTCTCGACAGAACTATGGCTACACCTTC. Translating gives CASSSRQNYGYTF.

V is TRBV7-6 and J is TRBJ1-1; D call uncertain. This CDR3 has 12 amino acids. Trimming stripped 8 bases from V and 0 bases from J, with 7 bases between. From germline, CDR1 is SGHVS and CDR2 FNYEAQ. CDR3 sequence reads: CASSSMNTEAFF. In DNA form, the CDR3 reads TGTGCCAGCTCCTCTATGAACACTGAAGCTTTCTTT.

V is TRBV6-1 and J is TRBJ1-2; D gene unclear. Trimming took off 1 base at V and 3 bases at J, with 15 bases between the two ends. The CDR3 extends over 16 amino acids. The V gene's germline CDR1 is MNHNS and CDR2 SASEGT. The chain's CDR3 is CASSEGRSPLDYGYTF. The CDR3 nucleotides are TGTGCCAGCAGTGAAGGTAGAAGCCCCCTGGACTATGGCTACACCTTC.

The chain combines TRBV24-1 with TRBJ2-7, with D perhaps assigned TRBD1 or TRBD2 (5 bases each). The CDR3 covers 13 residues. Germline V lookup: CDR1 KGHDR, CDR2 SFDVKD. V was pared by 3 bases and J by 3 bases, with 8 bases between. The CDR3 is CATSDGAGYEQYF. Here the CDR3 DNA reads TGTGCCACCAGTGATGGGGCGGGCTACGAGCAGTACTTC.

The chain combines TRBV30 with TRBJ2-1; D uncertain. Looked up from germline, CDR1 is GTSNPN and CDR2 is SVGIG (reference sequence). V lost 0 bases and J lost 8, with 8 bases in between. The CDR3 spans 12 residues. The CDR3: CAWSVRGYEQFF. The DNA of the CDR3 is TGTGCCTGGAGTGTACGTGGTTATGAGCAGTTCTTC.

The rearrangement joins TRBV15 to TRBJ2-7; D is possibly TRBD2 (6 bases). Trimming took off 9 bases at V and 6 bases at J, with 12 bases between the two ends. CDR3 length equals 11 residues. CDR1 is LNHNV, CDR2 YYDKDF, per germline (reference sequence). The CDR3, as DNA: TGTGCCACAGGATACGGGGGCGAGCAGTACTTC. Amino acid sequence: CATGYGGEQYF.